The 6 T cell receptor beta chains given below trace back to one sample, sequenced in a study of control samples from healthy donors and cancer patients. Some clones are missing from TCRdb's copy, which holds only in-frame ones; the method was immunoSEQ multiplex PCR. Among 63,000 or so clones listed, approximately 89% were seen once. Sequencing was carried out using PBMCs. The receptors originated from a man between 60 and 70 years old with colorectal cancer.

The chain carries TRBV6-5 and TRBJ2-7, with D possibly matching TRBD2 (7 bases). CDR1 and CDR2 (germline): MNHEY, SVGAGI. The CDR3 contains 15 residues. Trimming left V 0 bases short and J 4 bases short, with 13 bases between. The CDR3 bases are TGTGCCAGCAGTTACTCCTCGGGGGGCGTATACGAGCAGTACTTC. It translates to CASSYSSGGVYEQYF.

This sequence joins TRBV19 and TRBJ2-7; D gene uncertain. V was pared by 6 bases and J by 7 bases, with 7 bases between. Germline V CDR1 and CDR2: LNHDA, SQIVND (reference sequence). The CDR3 runs to 10 residues. CDR3 in amino acids: CASREKEQYF. The DNA for the CDR3 is TGTGCCAGTAGAGAGAAGGAGCAGTACTTC.

V and J are TRBV24-1 and TRBJ1-2, with no clear D. The CDR3 spans 11 residues. Deletions cut 1 base from V and 6 bases from J, with 2 bases between. Germline V gives CDR1 KGHDR, CDR2 SFDVKD. DNA for the CDR3: TGTGCCACCAGTGATTTCAATGGCTACACCTTC. Its translation is CATSDFNGYTF.

The V call is TRBV21-1, the J call TRBJ1-1. TRBV21-1 corresponds to a pseudogene. The CDR3 is 15 amino acids. The CDR3 is CASSKARDLNTEAFF. In nucleotides, the CDR3 is TGTGCCAGCAGCAAAGCCCGGGATTTGAACACTGAAGCTTTCTTT.

This chain connects TRBV19 to TRBJ1-2; no firm D call. Trimming took 6 bases from V and 0 from J, leaving 20 bases between them. Germline V gene lookup returns CDR1 LNHDA and CDR2 SQIVND (reference sequence). The CDR3 has 17 amino acids. In DNA, the CDR3 is TGTGCCAGTAGCCCGTACGTACGGGCCAGTGCTAACTATGGCTACACCTTC. Translating gives CASSPYVRASANYGYTF.

The rearrangement uses TRBV7-3 and TRBJ2-1; D is perhaps TRBD2 (6 bases). The CDR3 loop spans 14 amino acids. The germline V gene encodes CDR1 SGHTA and CDR2 FQGTGA. Trimming cost V 1 base and J 5 bases, with 9 bases left between them. The CDR3 sequence is CASSLILADNEQFF. CDR3 coding DNA: TGTGCCAGCAGCTTAATACTAGCAGACAATGAGCAGTTCTTC.